These 32 T cell receptor beta chains share one sample of origin, sequenced in a study of cytomegalovirus exposure and HLA in healthy donors. The PCR had 60 Vbeta and 13 Jbeta primers. Repertoires were generated with immunoSEQ multiplex PCR, while TCRdb's copy carries only in-frame clones and drops some. The repertoire includes roughly 170,000 clones, approximately 75% of them detected once, and more than 1.3% sits in the top ten. Sample: PBMCs. The receptors were sampled from a girl between 10 and 17 years old in good health and CMV-seronegative.

The genes are TRBV5-1 and TRBJ2-7, with 9 bases matching TRBD1. With V trimmed by 4 bases and J by 3 bases, 5 bases remained unmatched. The CDR3 extends over 14 amino acids. CDR1 is SGHRS and CDR2 is YFSETQ in the germline V gene. CDR3 in amino acids: CASSPRQGGYEQYF. The CDR3 coding sequence is TGCGCCAGCAGCCCTAGACAGGGGGGCTACGAGCAGTACTTC.

CDR3 sequence (DNA): TGCGCCAGCAGCCCTGGGACTAGCGGGGGCCAAGAGACCCAGTACTTC. It specifies CASSPGTSGGQETQYF. The chain employs TRBV5-1 and TRBJ2-5, with 14 bases identical to TRBD2. CDR3 length: 16 amino acids. The germline V gene has CDR1 SGHRS and CDR2 YFSETQ. Germline trimming cut 4 bases from V and 1 base from J; bases unmatched to any gene: 3.

The V call is TRBV4-1, the J call TRBJ2-7; 7 bases align to TRBD2. Looked up from germline, CDR1 is MGHRA and CDR2 is YSYEKL. V lost 0 bases and J lost 4; bases outside the gene matches: 3. The CDR3 is 14 amino acids. The DNA for the CDR3 is TGCGCCAGCAGCCAAGAGGGGAGGGGATACGAGCAGTACTTC. It specifies CASSQEGRGYEQYF.

With respect to this clone: Compared with germline, one end of the junction differs, possibly owing to a read error. V is TRBV7-9 and J is TRBJ2-7; TRBD1 agrees at 8 bases. In germline, CDR1 is SEHNR, CDR2 FQNEAQ (reference sequence). The CDR3 runs to 14 residues. The CDR3, as DNA: TGTTCCAGCAGGGCAACAGGGGGATTCTACGAGCAGTACTTC. This encodes CSSRATGGFYEQYF.

This rearrangement joins TRBV6-5 to TRBJ1-1, with 7 nucleotides matching TRBD1. The germline CDR1 and CDR2 sequences are MNHEY and SVGAGI. J was trimmed by 1 base and V by 6 bases; bases with no gene match: 5. The CDR3 sequence is 14 residues long. The CDR3 loop reads CASSLWTGNTEAFF. In DNA, the CDR3 is TGTGCCAGCAGCCTATGGACAGGGAACACTGAAGCTTTCTTT.

V usage is TRBV5-1 and J usage is TRBJ1-5, with D possibly being TRBD1 (6 bases). This CDR3 comprises 14 residues. CDR1 is SGHRS and CDR2 is YFSETQ in the germline V gene. The germline V and J ends were trimmed by 0 bases and 6 bases, with 10 bases remaining between them. CDR3 protein: CASSLEGGIQPQHF. The CDR3 DNA is TGCGCCAGCAGCTTGGAGGGGGGGATTCAGCCCCAGCATTTT.

The V call is TRBV6-5, the J call TRBJ1-2; possibly TRBD1 for D (5 bases). Germline V gene data show CDR1 as MNHEY and CDR2 as SVGAGI. The V end lost 2 bases, the J end lost 5 bases, and 18 bases lay between the germline ends. The CDR3 loop spans 16 amino acids. The DNA of the CDR3 is TGTGCCAGCAGTTACCACCTCTCGACAGATATTTATGGCTACACCTTC. It translates to CASSYHLSTDIYGYTF.

This clone was seen just once. The J gene is TRBJ1-2, the V gene TRBV5-1; 8 positions agree with TRBD1. Trimming cost V 3 bases and J 2 bases; bases outside gene matches: 6. In germline, CDR1 is SGHRS, CDR2 YFSETQ. The CDR3 is 15 residues long. The CDR3, as DNA: TGCGCCAGCAGCTACGGGACAGGTATAAACTATGGCTACACCTTC. It translates to CASSYGTGINYGYTF.

In this sample, this clone turned up once. The chain recombines TRBV5-1 with TRBJ2-5, with 9 bases matching TRBD1. Germline-derived CDR1 and CDR2 are SGHRS and YFSETQ. Trimming at V came to 4 bases and at J to 5 bases, leaving 9 bases not matched to a gene. The CDR3 is made up of 15 amino acids. The CDR3 DNA follows: TGCGCCAGCAGCGGGGGGACAGGGCCGGAGGAGACCCAGTACTTC. This encodes CASSGGTGPEETQYF.

The V call is TRBV4-2, the J call TRBJ1-4; 8 bases match TRBD1. Germline assignment: CDR1 LGHNA and CDR2 YNFKEQ. Trimming at V came to 0 bases and at J to 6 bases, leaving 3 bases not matched to a gene. The CDR3 sequence is 15 residues long. The CDR3 coding sequence is TGTGCCAGCAGCCAAGATCAGGGGGCCTATGAAAAACTGTTTTTT. Amino acid sequence: CASSQDQGAYEKLFF.

V usage is TRBV6-1 and J usage is TRBJ1-1; TRBD1 matches 10 bases. The CDR3 contains 14 residues. The V gene end was trimmed by 6 bases and the J gene end by 10 bases; junction bases not matched to a gene: 11. CDR1 is MNHNS, CDR2 SASEGT, per germline. CDR3 protein: CASSRERDRGVAFF. DNA of the CDR3: TGTGCCAGCAGCCGGGAGAGGGACAGGGGAGTAGCTTTCTTT.

This rearrangement joins TRBV29-1 to TRBJ1-1; perhaps TRBD1 as D (5 bases). Germline loops: CDR1 SQVTM, CDR2 ANQGSEA. V was shortened by 6 bases and J by 1 base, with 15 bases between the two germline ends. CDR3 length: 14 amino acids. The CDR3 coding sequence is TGCAGCGTCGGGGGGGGTTGGCAGAACACTGAAGCTTTCTTT. Translated: CSVGGGWQNTEAFF.

V gene TRBV30 combines with J gene TRBJ1-2, with D tentatively TRBD1 (6 bases). V was pared by 2 bases and J by 8 bases, with 18 bases between. The CDR3 extends over 14 amino acids. Germline V gives CDR1 GTSNPN, CDR2 SVGIG (reference sequence). DNA of the CDR3: TGTGCCTGGAGTTTCCAACGAACAGGGTCCGGCTACACCTTC. This gives the protein CAWSFQRTGSGYTF.

The chain recombines TRBV19 with TRBJ1-1; possibly TRBD1 for D (6 bases). Trimming left V 1 base short and J 1 base short, with 10 bases between. This CDR3 is built from 15 residues. Per germline, CDR1 LNHDA and CDR2 SQIVND (reference sequence). The CDR3 loop reads CASSIAQGPNTEAFF. The CDR3 DNA reads TGTGCCAGTAGTATAGCTCAGGGGCCGAACACTGAAGCTTTCTTT.

This chain connects TRBV7-8 to TRBJ2-4; perhaps TRBD1 as D (6 bases). CDR3 length: 14 amino acids. Germline V gene data show CDR1 as SGHVS and CDR2 as FQNEAQ. Trimming stripped 2 bases from V and 8 bases from J, with 13 bases between. The CDR3 loop reads CASSLSPGADIQYF. For the CDR3, the DNA is TGTGCCAGCAGCTTATCTCCAGGGGCGGACATTCAGTACTTC.

V is TRBV19 and J is TRBJ1-5, with a possible D match to TRBD1 (5 bases). The CDR3 loop spans 15 amino acids. CDR1 is LNHDA, CDR2 SQIVND, per germline (reference sequence). The ends were cut back, 3 bases at V and 4 bases at J, with 13 bases in the middle. For the CDR3, the DNA is TGTGCCAGTAGTATTGCGGGGGGAGGGAATCAGCCCCAGCATTTT. It codes for CASSIAGGGNQPQHF.

The chain is built from TRBV2 and TRBJ2-3; TRBD1 matches at 9 bases. J gave up 6 bases and V 0 bases, and 4 bases lay outside the gene matches. CDR3 length: 15 amino acids. The germline CDR1 and CDR2 sequences are SNHLY and FYNNEI. The CDR3 protein is CASSEAGTGSDTQYF. CDR3 nucleotide sequence: TGTGCCAGCAGTGAAGCCGGGACAGGGAGCGATACGCAGTATTTT.

In this sample, this clone turned up a few times. The rearrangement joins TRBV5-1 to TRBJ2-7; TRBD2 aligns across 8 bases. Germline lookup yields CDR1 SGHRS and CDR2 YFSETQ. Trimming removed 3 bases from V and 1 base from J; junction bases left unmatched: 3. This CDR3 contains 14 residues. CDR3 nucleotides: TGCGCCAGCAGCTCCGGGGGGGGTTCCTACGAGCAGTACTTC. This encodes CASSSGGGSYEQYF.

A few counts support this clone. The chain carries TRBV19 and TRBJ2-5; D is possibly TRBD2 (5 bases). The CDR3 consists of 14 residues. V was trimmed by 3 bases and J by 4 bases, leaving 12 bases between them. Germline CDR1 reads LNHDA; CDR2 reads SQIVND (reference sequence). DNA of the CDR3: TGTGCCAGTAGTATCACAAAGCGGAGAGAGACCCAGTACTTC. The encoded protein is CASSITKRRETQYF.

This clone appeared once. The genes are TRBV6-5 and TRBJ2-5; TRBD1 matches 10 bases. Germline values: CDR1 MNHEY, CDR2 SVGAGI. CDR3 length: 14 residues. J was trimmed by 6 bases and V by 8 bases; bases with no gene match: 9. The CDR3: CASDDGQGEQTQYF. The CDR3 DNA reads TGTGCCAGCGACGACGGACAGGGGGAACAGACCCAGTACTTC.

This clone was seen only a few times. The chain is built from TRBV7-9 and TRBJ1-6, with no clear D. V dropped 1 base and J dropped 7 bases, with 11 bases sitting between them. CDR1 SEHNR and CDR2 FQNEAQ come from the germline V gene (reference sequence). The CDR3 extends over 15 amino acids. CDR3 DNA: TGTGCCAGCAGCTTAGATTCGGGTTTGAATTCACCCCTCCACTTT. Protein sequence: CASSLDSGLNSPLHF.

The chain links TRBV6-5 to TRBJ2-7, with a tentative D call TRBD1 (6 bases). The CDR3 is 14 amino acids. Germline V lookup: CDR1 MNHEY, CDR2 SVGAGI. V was shortened by 8 bases and J by 2 bases, with 16 bases between the two germline ends. The CDR3 DNA follows: TGTGCCAGCGCCCTCCCCGGACAGCCCTACGAGCAGTACTTC. Encoded protein: CASALPGQPYEQYF.

J is TRBJ2-7 and V is TRBV7-2, with TRBD2 as a possible D gene (6 bases). The V and J ends lost 5 bases and 4 bases respectively, with 12 bases between them. The germline gives CDR1 SGHTA, CDR2 FQGNSA. The CDR3 runs to 13 residues. As DNA, the CDR3 is TGTGCCAGCAGCCCTGATCGGGGGTACGAGCAGTACTTC. Its translation: CASSPDRGYEQYF.

In its sample, this clone was seen a few times. The rearrangement uses TRBV27 and TRBJ2-2; 13 bases agree with TRBD2. V lost 6 bases, J lost 7 bases, and 5 bases stayed unmatched. The germline V gene has CDR1 MNHEY and CDR2 SMNVEV (reference sequence). The CDR3 is 15 residues long. CDR3 amino acids: CASRTSGGFGGELFF. CDR3 coding DNA: TGTGCCAGCAGGACTAGCGGGGGGTTTGGCGGGGAGCTGTTTTTT.

Only a few counts were recorded for this clone. The chain carries TRBV7-9 and TRBJ1-3, with unresolved D. The CDR3 sequence is 12 residues long. Trimming left V 2 bases short and J 7 bases short, with 6 bases between. Germline V gene lookup returns CDR1 SEHNR and CDR2 FQNEAQ (reference sequence). CDR3 residues: CASSLIRNTIYF. Written as DNA, the CDR3 is TGTGCCAGCAGCTTAATTCGGAACACCATATATTTT. The full variable domain, in which reference TRBV7-9 and TRBJ1-3 provide the parts outside the CDR3, is DTGVSQNPRHKITKRGQNVTFRCDPISEHNRLYWYRQTLGQGPEFLTYFQNEAQLEKSRLLSDRFSAERPKGSFSTLEIQRTEQGDSAMYLCASSLIRNTIYFGEGSWLTVV.

The chain couples TRBV5-1 to TRBJ2-3; 9 bases agree with TRBD2. V shed 0 bases, J shed 1 base, and the junction held 3 bases outside the gene matches. Germline lookup yields CDR1 SGHRS and CDR2 YFSETQ. The CDR3 has 16 residues. The CDR3 region has the DNA TGCGCCAGCAGCTTGGCGGGACTAGCAGGCACAGATACGCAGTATTTT. Protein product: CASSLAGLAGTDTQYF.

The chain couples TRBV19 to TRBJ2-1; possible D gene TRBD1, 7 bases. The CDR3 is 15 amino acids. CDR1 LNHDA and CDR2 SQIVND come from the germline V gene (reference sequence). V gave up 3 bases and J gave up 9 bases, with 18 bases separating them. The CDR3 reads CASSIIQGGSGEQFF. CDR3 coding DNA: TGTGCCAGTAGTATTATCCAGGGGGGATCTGGTGAGCAGTTCTTC.

V gene TRBV2 combines with J gene TRBJ2-2, with TRBD2 matching 13 bases. The length of the CDR3 is 16 residues. V lost 10 bases, J lost 2 bases, and 7 bases stayed unmatched. Germline assignment: CDR1 SNHLY and CDR2 FYNNEI. CDR3 nucleotide sequence: TGTGCCACCAGACGACTAGCGGGGGGAAACACCGGGGAGCTGTTTTTT. Translation gives CATRRLAGGNTGELFF.

The chain is built from TRBV11-2 and TRBJ2-3; possibly TRBD2 for D (7 bases). This CDR3 region has 16 residues. The V end lost 4 bases, the J end lost 6 bases, and 20 bases lay between the germline ends. Germline CDR1 and CDR2: SGHAT and FQNNGV. The CDR3 DNA reads as TGTGCCAGCAGCTCTCCCGGGGGGCCTAACGCGGATACGCAGTATTTT. Residues: CASSSPGGPNADTQYF.

This clone was detected only a few times. The chain employs TRBV19 and TRBJ2-4; 7 bases agree with TRBD1. This CDR3 is built from 16 residues. The V segment lost 5 bases and the J segment 1 base; nucleotides outside the gene matches: 8. The germline gives CDR1 LNHDA, CDR2 SQIVND (reference sequence). The CDR3 region is CASSSITGEAKNIQYF. DNA of the CDR3: TGTGCCAGTAGTTCCATAACAGGGGAGGCCAAAAACATTCAGTACTTC.

This clone has just one count. V gene TRBV5-4 combines with J gene TRBJ2-1; 15 bases map to TRBD2. V lost 4 bases and J lost 10; bases outside the gene matches: 9. Germline V gene data show CDR1 as SGHNT and CDR2 as YYREEE (reference sequence). The CDR3 is 16 amino acids. CDR3 sequence: CASSPGLAGGVREQFF. The CDR3 bases are TGTGCCAGCAGCCCAGGACTAGCGGGGGGGGTTCGGGAGCAGTTCTTC. The complete variable domain, with remaining parts taken from reference TRBV5-4 and TRBJ2-1, reads ETGVTQSPTHLIKTRGQQVTLRCSSQSGHNTVSWYQQALGQGPQFIFQYYREEENGRGNFPPRFSGLQFPNYSSELNVNALELDDSALYLCASSPGLAGGVREQFFGPGTRLTVL.

CDR3 nucleotide sequence: TGTGCCAGCTCACCCCCGGGGGATCCTGGAAACACCATATATTTT. Encoded protein: CASSPPGDPGNTIYF. The chain recombines TRBV18 with TRBJ1-3; weak D call: TRBD1 (5 bases). CDR3 length: 15 residues. In germline, CDR1 is KGHSH, CDR2 LQKENI. V gave up 3 bases and J gave up 2 bases, with 11 bases separating them.